One sample yielded the 27 T cell receptor beta chains listed below, sequenced in a study of T cell responses to AZD1222 COVID-19 vaccine (dated by TCRdb to 2020 to 2023). The time point label here, explained by the study, means: about 28 days (+/-7) after the second vaccine dose. The library relied on the immunoSEQ multiplex PCR assay. The clones in this table, taken by TCRdb from immuneACCESS, are in-frame only. Not every clone is retained; where verified, under half of the shortfall comes from an unresolved V gene, and the cause of the rest is unknown. Within this sample are tens of thousands of clones, with roughly 87% of them counted one time only. The ten largest make up approximately 30% of the sample. Here the sequenced sample was peripheral blood, taken 28 days after the second AZD1222 dose. The receptor source for this set is an adult who received the AZD1222 COVID-19 vaccine.

The rearrangement joins TRBV7-6 to TRBJ1-1; TRBD1 might be the D (5 bases). The V gene lost 0 bases and the J gene lost 3 bases, with 14 bases spanning the gap. The CDR3 spans 16 residues. The germline gives CDR1 SGHVS, CDR2 FNYEAQ. CDR3 coding DNA: TGTGCCAGCAGCTTAGCGCATGGGGCGCCGGACACTGAAGCTTTCTTT. It codes for CASSLAHGAPDTEAFF. Using reference TRBV7-6 and TRBJ1-1 for the parts outside the CDR3, the full variable domain is GAGVSQSPRYKVTKRGQDVALRCDPISGHVSLYWYRQALGQGPEFLTYFNYEAQQDKSGLPNDRFSAERPEGSISTLTIQRTEQRDSAMYRCASSLAHGAPDTEAFFGQGTRLTVV.

V and J are TRBV5-4 and TRBJ2-5, with no clear D. Germline assignment: CDR1 SGHNT and CDR2 YYREEE (reference sequence). The CDR3 runs to 12 residues. V was cut by 0 bases and J by 5 bases, with 5 bases left in between. The CDR3 sequence: CASSLDGETQYF. CDR3 DNA sequence: TGTGCCAGCAGCTTGGATGGTGAGACCCAGTACTTC.

CDR3 amino acids: CASSFLGQGNEQYF. CDR3 coding DNA: TGTGCCAGCAGCTTTTTGGGACAGGGAAACGAGCAGTACTTC. The gene calls are TRBV13 and TRBJ2-7; 9 bases are shared with TRBD1. The CDR3 length is 14 residues. V lost 3 bases, J lost 5 bases, and 5 bases stayed unmatched. The germline V gene encodes CDR1 PRHDT and CDR2 FYEKMQ (reference sequence).

V gene TRBV5-6 combines with J gene TRBJ2-3; perhaps D is TRBD1 or TRBD2 (5 bases each). This CDR3 is built from 16 residues. In germline, CDR1 is SGHDT, CDR2 YYEEEE. Trimming left V 0 bases short and J 0 bases short, with 11 bases between. The CDR3 region is CASSLGGTESTDTQYF. CDR3 DNA: TGTGCCAGCAGCTTGGGGGGGACGGAGAGCACAGATACGCAGTATTTT.

The chain links TRBV3-1 (or the pseudogene TRBV3-2) to TRBJ1-6; D is unclear. Trimming shortened V by 4 bases and J by 6 bases, and 7 bases separated the two germline ends. CDR1 is LGHDT, CDR2 YNNKEL, per germline (reference sequence). The CDR3 consists of 13 residues. DNA for the CDR3: TGTGCCAGCAGCCCAGGCGCTAATTCACCCCTCCACTTT. Its protein is CASSPGANSPLHF.

The rearrangement links TRBV27 to TRBJ1-6; 11 bases fit TRBD1. The CDR3 is made up of 15 amino acids. The junction had 4 bases not matched to a gene; V was cut back by 5 bases and J by 7 bases. CDR1 and CDR2 (germline): MNHEY, SMNVEV (reference sequence). CDR3 amino acids: CASSPGTGGNSPLHF. The CDR3 DNA reads as TGTGCCAGCAGTCCAGGGACAGGGGGGAATTCACCCCTCCACTTT.

This clone has only one observation. The rearrangement uses TRBV5-1 and TRBJ2-6; D unresolved. CDR3 length: 15 residues. V was shortened by 4 bases and J by 0 bases, with 8 bases between the two germline ends. The germline gives CDR1 SGHRS, CDR2 YFSETQ. CDR3 sequence: CASSIRVSGANVLTF. CDR3 in DNA: TGCGCCAGCAGCATCAGAGTCTCTGGGGCCAACGTCCTGACTTTC.

The chain carries TRBV11-3 and TRBJ2-3, with 8 bases that match TRBD2. The germline gives CDR1 SGHNT, CDR2 YENEEA. J lost 3 bases, V lost 4 bases, and 9 bases had no gene match. The CDR3 covers 16 residues. CDR3 in amino acids: CASSSRTSPVTDTQYF. CDR3 DNA: TGTGCCAGCAGCTCACGGACTAGCCCAGTTACAGATACGCAGTATTTT.

Here the CDR3 DNA reads TGTGCTAGTGGTTCCGGACTAGCGGGGGGCCAAGAGACCCAGTACTTC. Its protein is CASGSGLAGGQETQYF. The genes are TRBV12-5 and TRBJ2-5; TRBD2 aligns across 14 bases. CDR1 is LGHNT, CDR2 FRNRAP, per germline. The junction had 2 bases not matched to a gene; V was cut back by 4 bases and J by 1 base. The CDR3 has 16 amino acids.

The chain joins TRBV29-1 to TRBJ1-2; TRBD1 matches at 8 bases. The germline gives CDR1 SQVTM, CDR2 ANQGSEA. After removal of 3 bases from V and 4 bases from J, the junction contained 4 bases not matched to a gene. The CDR3 covers 13 residues. CDR3 loop: CSVEGTGFYGYTF. The CDR3 DNA reads TGCAGCGTTGAGGGGACAGGCTTCTATGGCTACACCTTC.

This chain joins TRBV11-2 and TRBJ2-7, with TRBD1 as a possible D gene (5 bases). The length of the CDR3 is 12 residues. The germline V and J ends were trimmed by 5 bases and 7 bases, with 12 bases remaining between them. CDR1 is SGHAT, CDR2 FQNNGV, per germline. CDR3 in amino acids: CASSPGSGEQYF. CDR3 bases: TGTGCCAGCAGCCCAGGGTCCGGGGAGCAGTACTTC.

V gene TRBV6-6 combines with J gene TRBJ1-1; 8 positions agree with TRBD1. This CDR3 comprises 14 residues. V shed 5 bases and J 6 bases; nucleotides not matched to a gene: 8. CDR1 is MNHNY, CDR2 SVGAGI, per germline (reference sequence). Written as DNA, the CDR3 is TGTGCCAGCAGTCGACAGGGGACCCGGGCTGAAGCTTTCTTT. Translation: CASSRQGTRAEAFF.

In its sample, this clone was seen once. The gene calls are TRBV3-1 (or the pseudogene TRBV3-2) and TRBJ1-3, with D hard to call. V was cut by 4 bases and J by 4 bases, with 5 bases left in between. Germline-derived CDR1 and CDR2 are LGHDT and YNNKEL (reference sequence). This CDR3 spans 12 amino acids. CDR3 sequence: CASSPKGNTIYF. CDR3 nucleotides: TGTGCCAGCAGCCCCAAGGGAAACACCATATATTTT.

This chain joins TRBV30 and TRBJ1-3; D gene uncertain. Trimming took off 1 base at V and 6 bases at J, with 7 bases between the two ends. Germline assignment: CDR1 GTSNPN and CDR2 SVGIG (reference sequence). The CDR3 runs to 12 residues. CDR3 coding DNA: TGTGCCTGGAGTGAGAATGAAAACACCATATATTTT. As protein: CAWSENENTIYF.

The chain is built from TRBV20-1 and TRBJ2-5; D remains unclear. The CDR3 covers 11 residues. Between the trimmed V and J ends, which lost 4 bases and 0 bases, there was a span of 3 bases. Germline assignment: CDR1 DFQATT and CDR2 SNEGSKA (reference sequence). The CDR3 region has the DNA TGCAGTGCTATAAACCAAGAGACCCAGTACTTC. This encodes CSAINQETQYF.

The rearrangement uses TRBV9 and TRBJ2-1; TRBD2 agrees at 7 bases. CDR1 SGDLS and CDR2 YYNGEE come from the germline V gene. Trimming took 5 bases from V and 6 from J; bases not matched to a gene: 5. This CDR3 region has 13 residues. CDR3 bases: TGTGCCAGCAGGGGAGGGCCCATCAATGAGCAGTTCTTC. This encodes CASRGGPINEQFF.

This clone has only one observation. The V and J genes are TRBV7-2 and TRBJ1-1; TRBD1 might be the D (5 bases). Trimming pared 5 bases from V and 1 base from J, leaving 11 bases between. This CDR3 is 14 amino acids long. Germline V lookup: CDR1 SGHTA, CDR2 FQGNSA. Here the CDR3 DNA reads TGTGCCAGCAGCCCCGGGACGGCGAACACTGAAGCTTTCTTT. Translated, it gives CASSPGTANTEAFF.

V gene TRBV2 combines with J gene TRBJ1-5, with unresolved D. The CDR3 spans 13 residues. Trimming stripped 8 bases from V and 0 bases from J, with 8 bases between. CDR1 SNHLY and CDR2 FYNNEI come from the germline V gene. CDR3: CASEPNSNQPQHF. In nucleotides, the CDR3 is TGTGCCAGCGAACCCAATAGCAATCAGCCCCAGCATTTT.

The rearrangement links TRBV9 to TRBJ1-2; no firm D call. CDR1 is SGDLS, CDR2 YYNGEE, per germline. The CDR3 is 14 residues long. The ends were cut back, 4 bases at V and 6 bases at J, with 16 bases in the middle. This CDR3 is CASSTTRVRDGYTF. The DNA of the CDR3 is TGTGCCAGCAGCACAACACGGGTGAGGGATGGCTACACCTTC.

V is TRBV9 and J is TRBJ2-5; 9 positions match TRBD1. The CDR3 has 15 residues. The germline gives CDR1 SGDLS, CDR2 YYNGEE. V lost 3 bases and J lost 5; bases outside the gene matches: 8. CDR3 nucleotides: TGTGCCAGCAGCGCGAACAGGGGGCGCATGGAGACCCAGTACTTC. It translates to CASSANRGRMETQYF.

The rearrangement uses TRBV21-1 and TRBJ2-7; TRBD1 is the table's D call, not checked against the DNA. TRBV21-1 is deemed a pseudogene. The CDR3 totals 16 residues. CDR3 residues: CASSSFDRGGWYEQYF. CDR3 nucleotide sequence: TGTGCCAGCAGCTCCTTCGACAGGGGAGGTTGGTACGAGCAGTACTTC.

This clone was recorded only once. The V call is TRBV7-2, the J call TRBJ2-1; D is unresolved. The V end was cut by 3 bases, the J end by 7 bases, with 16 bases between. CDR1 is SGHTA and CDR2 is FQGNSA in the germline V gene. CDR3 length: 15 amino acids. This chain's CDR3 is CASSFPPLGGNEQFF. CDR3 DNA: TGTGCCAGCAGCTTTCCCCCACTCGGTGGGAATGAGCAGTTCTTC.

This chain uses TRBV7-3 with TRBJ1-6; D is perhaps TRBD1 (5 bases). In germline, CDR1 is SGHTA, CDR2 FQGTGA. Trimming removed 5 bases from V and 6 bases from J, with 11 bases in between. The CDR3 sequence is 14 residues long. The CDR3 nucleotides are TGTGCCAGCAGCCCCCGCGGGGGTAATTCACCCCTCCACTTT. Translated: CASSPRGGNSPLHF.

This chain connects TRBV19 to TRBJ1-5; D gene uncertain. The germline V gene has CDR1 LNHDA and CDR2 SQIVND (reference sequence). V dropped 6 bases and J dropped 0 bases, with 9 bases sitting between them. This CDR3 is built from 14 residues. CDR3 nucleotides: TGTGCCAGTAGGGACGGTTATAGCAATCAGCCCCAGCATTTT. It is translated as CASRDGYSNQPQHF.

The chain employs TRBV28 and TRBJ2-5, with D maybe TRBD2 (5 bases). The CDR3 has 11 amino acids. Deletions cut 6 bases from V and 7 bases from J, with 9 bases between. CDR1 is MDHEN and CDR2 is SYDVKM in the germline V gene. The CDR3 DNA reads as TGTGCCAGCAGCCGCGAGGGGACCCAGTACTTC. Translated: CASSREGTQYF. Supplemented by reference TRBV28 and TRBJ2-5, the full variable domain reads DVKVTQSSRYLVKRTGEKVFLECVQDMDHENMFWYRQDPGLGLRLIYFSYDVKMKEKGDIPEGYSVSREKKERFSLILESASTNQTSMYLCASSREGTQYFGPGTRLLVL.

The rearrangement joins TRBV5-6 to TRBJ2-1, with 8 bases identical to TRBD2. J gave up 1 base and V 4 bases, and 10 bases lay outside the gene matches. This CDR3 region has 17 residues. Germline V gene data show CDR1 as SGHDT and CDR2 as YYEEEE. The CDR3 sequence is CASSRSSGSGSYNEQFF. Written as DNA, the CDR3 is TGTGCCAGCAGCCGGTCCAGCGGGAGCGGTTCCTACAATGAGCAGTTCTTC.

This chain uses TRBV2 with TRBJ1-2; D is undetermined. The germline V gene has CDR1 SNHLY and CDR2 FYNNEI. This CDR3 contains 14 residues. Trimming pared 7 bases from V and 2 bases from J, leaving 14 bases between. CDR3 protein: CASKVREGNYGYTF. The CDR3 coding sequence is TGTGCCAGCAAGGTTCGCGAGGGAAACTATGGCTACACCTTC.